The clone carrying this T cell receptor (beta chain) appeared a few times. The target antigen is unknown. Germline CDR1 and CDR2: SGHTA and FQGNSA. The CDR3 spans 14 residues. Trimming cost V 4 bases and J 0 bases, with 10 bases left between them. This sample is drawn from a study of blood T cells in healthy people across ages. Study-level points and caveats: The fall in TCR beta diversity per million T cells was roughly linear with age.

Sample-barcoded 5' priming and a J-beta primer mix drove a second PCR of about 6 to 12 cycles. TCRdb re-derived calls from the 5' RACE reads in MiXCR, one entry per CDR3 protein. The data contain 800,000 or so distinct CDR3 sequences, 20% to 25% of them singletons. Another study also made use of these data, one on T cells of mothers and their children. This second study says: Comparable shaping of TCR recombination output by thymic selection was observed in related and unrelated pairs.

The source of this sequence is a boy under 18 in good health. The chain uses TRBV7-2 and TRBJ2-7, with D hard to call. The sample comprised blood. Written as DNA, the CDR3 is TGTGCCAGCAGCTCCCCTTCGGGCTCCTACGAGCAGTACTTC. Protein sequence: CASSSPSGSYEQYF. Full variable domain (outside the CDR3, taken from reference TRBV7-2 and TRBJ2-7): GAGVSQSPSNKVTEKGKDVELRCDPISGHTALYWYRQSLGQGLEFLIYFQGNSAPDKSGLPSDRFSAERTGGSVSTLTIQRTQQEDSAVYLCASSSPSGSYEQYFGPGTRLTVT.